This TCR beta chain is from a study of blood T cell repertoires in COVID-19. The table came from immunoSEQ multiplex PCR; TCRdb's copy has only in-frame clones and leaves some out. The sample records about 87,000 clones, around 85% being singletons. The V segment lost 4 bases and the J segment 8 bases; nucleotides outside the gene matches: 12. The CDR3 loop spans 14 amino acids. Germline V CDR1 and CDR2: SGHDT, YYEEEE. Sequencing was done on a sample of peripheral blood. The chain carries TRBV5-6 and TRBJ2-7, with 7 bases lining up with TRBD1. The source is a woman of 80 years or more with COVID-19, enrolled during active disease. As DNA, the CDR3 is TGTGCCAGCAGCCTCCTGCTGACAGGGCAGCAGCAGTACTTC. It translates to CASSLLLTGQQQYF. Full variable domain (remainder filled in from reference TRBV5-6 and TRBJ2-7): DAGVTQSPTHLIKTRGQQVTLRCSPKSGHDTVSWYQQALGQGPQFIFQYYEEEERQRGNFPDRFSGHQFPNYSSELNVNALLLGDSALYLCASSLLLTGQQQYFGPGTRLTVT.